What follows are 12 T cell receptor beta chains derived from one specimen sequenced in a study of cytomegalovirus exposure and HLA in healthy donors. 13 Jbeta primers and 60 Vbeta primers were used for the PCR. Clones were sequenced by immunoSEQ multiplex PCR, and TCRdb holds only the in-frame ones, with some missing. The sample comprises more than 90,000 clones, roughly 69% of which are singletons, and over 2% rests with the top ten. The sample consisted of PBMCs. The receptors were sampled from a young woman in good health and CMV-seronegative.

The chain carries TRBV28 and TRBJ2-7, with 14 bases aligning to TRBD2. Germline V gene data show CDR1 as MDHEN and CDR2 as SYDVKM. This CDR3 region has 18 residues. After removal of 3 bases from V and 5 bases from J, the junction contained 12 bases not matched to a gene. The CDR3 DNA is TGTGCCAGCAGTTTTGGTGCACCGGGACTAGCGGGAGCTGACGAGCAGTACTTC. This sequence encodes CASSFGAPGLAGADEQYF.

The chain couples TRBV2 to TRBJ1-1, with 8 nucleotides matching TRBD1. The CDR3 covers 14 residues. Germline V CDR1 and CDR2: SNHLY, FYNNEI. V shed 6 bases and J 5 bases; nucleotides not matched to a gene: 8. The CDR3 DNA reads as TGTGCCAGCAGCCCGAAACAGGGGGAGACTGAAGCTTTCTTT. Its protein product is CASSPKQGETEAFF. The full variable domain, its missing parts supplied by reference TRBV2 and TRBJ1-1, is EPEVTQTPSHQVTQMGQEVILRCVPISNHLYFYWYRQILGQKVEFLVSFYNNEISEKSEIFDDQFSVERPDGSNFTLKIRSTKLEDSAMYFCASSPKQGETEAFFGQGTRLTVV.

The chain uses TRBV18 and TRBJ2-3, with D maybe TRBD2 (6 bases). CDR3 length: 12 residues. V was pared by 0 bases and J by 8 bases, with 6 bases between. The germline V gene has CDR1 KGHSH and CDR2 LQKENI. DNA for the CDR3: TGTGCCAGCTCACCACCGGAGGGTACGCAGTATTTT. Translated: CASSPPEGTQYF. Using reference TRBV18 and TRBJ2-3 for the parts outside the CDR3, the full variable domain is NAGVMQNPRHLVRRRGQEARLRCSPMKGHSHVYWYRQLPEEGLKFMVYLQKENIIDESGMPKERFSAEFPKEGPSILRIQQVVRGDSAAYFCASSPPEGTQYFGPGTRLTVL.

The chain has TRBV28 and TRBJ2-7; D call uncertain. The V gene lost 3 bases and the J gene lost 6 bases, with 15 bases spanning the gap. CDR1 MDHEN and CDR2 SYDVKM come from the germline V gene. The CDR3 runs to 14 residues. The CDR3 DNA follows: TGTGCCAGCAGTTTGTTCCCGGTAGAAGTCGAGCAGTACTTC. Protein: CASSLFPVEVEQYF.

This sequence joins TRBV6-6 and TRBJ1-5, with 7 bases that match TRBD1. This CDR3 has 14 residues. The junction had 10 bases not matched to a gene; V was cut back by 8 bases and J by 6 bases. CDR1 MNHNY and CDR2 SVGAGI come from the germline V gene (reference sequence). In nucleotides, the CDR3 is TGTGCCAGCTGCCGGGACAGTGCTGGTCAGCCCCAGCATTTT. This codes for CASCRDSAGQPQHF.

This clone was found a few times. The chain recombines TRBV7-8 with TRBJ1-4; TRBD1 is a possible D gene (6 bases). Germline V gene lookup returns CDR1 SGHVS and CDR2 FQNEAQ. This CDR3 contains 16 residues. V was clipped by 3 bases and J by 6 bases, with 17 bases between them. The CDR3 protein is CASSFGTGTLDEKLFF. The CDR3 bases are TGTGCCAGCAGCTTTGGCACCGGGACACTTGATGAAAAACTGTTTTTT. Full variable domain (remainder filled in from reference TRBV7-8 and TRBJ1-4): GAGVSQSPRYKVAKRGQDVALRCDPISGHVSLFWYQQALGQGPEFLTYFQNEAQLDKSGLPSDRFFAERPEGSVSTLKIQRTQQEDSAVYLCASSFGTGTLDEKLFFGSGTQLSVL.

The rearrangement links TRBV19 to TRBJ2-7, with TRBD1 matching 9 bases. With 6 bases clipped from V and 4 bases from J, the junction kept 7 bases outside the gene matches. The CDR3 extends over 14 amino acids. Germline V gives CDR1 LNHDA, CDR2 SQIVND (reference sequence). The CDR3 here is CASSLGTGLYEQYF. The CDR3 DNA follows: TGTGCCAGTAGCCTCGGGACAGGGTTGTACGAGCAGTACTTC.

The rearrangement uses TRBV4-1 and TRBJ1-2; no definite D call. CDR1 is MGHRA, CDR2 YSYEKL, per germline. The length of the CDR3 is 16 residues. Trimming removed 0 bases from V and 2 bases from J, with 13 bases in between. CDR3 bases: TGCGCCAGCAGCCAAGATTCGGGGAGATTAAACTATGGCTACACCTTC. This sequence encodes CASSQDSGRLNYGYTF.

This sequence joins TRBV5-4 and TRBJ1-2; 7 bases are shared with TRBD1. Germline CDR1 and CDR2: SGHNT and YYREEE (reference sequence). This CDR3 is 14 amino acids long. V lost 3 bases, J lost 7 bases, and 9 bases stayed unmatched. The CDR3 region is CASSYDYRGSGYTF. The CDR3 DNA reads TGTGCCAGCAGCTATGATTACAGGGGAAGTGGCTACACCTTC.

The rearrangement links TRBV18 to TRBJ2-7; tentative D call: TRBD1 (6 bases). Germline CDR1 KGHSH, CDR2 LQKENI. Trimming stripped 4 bases from V and 5 bases from J, with 12 bases between. CDR3 length: 13 residues. The CDR3: CASSRGPGDEQYF. CDR3 DNA sequence: TGTGCCAGCTCACGCGGCCCAGGGGACGAGCAGTACTTC.

The chain couples TRBV7-2 to TRBJ2-7, with 9 nucleotides matching TRBD2. Germline CDR1 reads SGHTA; CDR2 reads FQGNSA. Trimming took 3 bases from V and 2 from J; bases not matched to a gene: 5. This CDR3 is built from 15 residues. The CDR3 protein is CASSFEGGRAYEQYF. CDR3 nucleotide sequence: TGTGCCAGCAGCTTTGAGGGCGGGAGGGCCTACGAGCAGTACTTC.

This sequence joins TRBV5-1 and TRBJ1-2, with D unclear. CDR3 length: 16 residues. The ends were cut back, 0 bases at V and 3 bases at J, with 15 bases in the middle. Germline-derived CDR1 and CDR2 are SGHRS and YFSETQ. The CDR3 sequence is CASSLGAGSSYYGYTF. In DNA form, the CDR3 reads TGCGCCAGCAGCTTGGGGGCGGGCAGCTCCTACTATGGCTACACCTTC.